This note documents a single TCR beta chain sequence. This CDR3 comprises 17 residues. The V and J ends lost 5 bases and 0 bases respectively, with 19 bases between them. Germline-derived CDR1 and CDR2 are LGHNA and YSLEER. This record belongs to a study of cytomegalovirus exposure and HLA in healthy donors. Both 60 Vbeta primers and 13 Jbeta primers went into the PCR. Generated by immunoSEQ multiplex PCR, the TCRdb table keeps only in-frame clones and is missing some. Among roughly 100,000 clones listed, around four fifths were seen once. The chain has TRBV4-3 and TRBJ1-2; D unclear. The TCR sequence derives from a man in his forties or fifties in good health and CMV-seronegative. Sequenced material: PBMCs. This chain's CDR3 is CASSFSAAGTANYGYTF. The CDR3 DNA follows: TGCGCCAGCAGCTTCTCAGCGGCGGGTACCGCTAACTATGGCTACACCTTC.